Presented here are 30 T cell receptor beta chains from one specimen sequenced in a study of T cells after yellow fever vaccination. TCRdb used MiXCR to reprocess the 5' RACE reads, holding one entry per CDR3 protein. The repertoire consists of under 400,000 distinct CDR3 sequences, with around 13% occurring once and the leading ten covering 3.2%. Sequenced material: CD4+ T cells sorted from PBMCs, taken 15 days after the yellow fever booster vaccination. The receptors derive from a man in his late teens or twenties who received the YFV17D yellow fever vaccine.

A few counts support this clonotype. The chain carries TRBV5-1 and TRBJ2-7; 16 bases line up with TRBD2. V trimming: 4 bases; J trimming: 2 bases; junction bases outside the gene matches: 3. The CDR3 is 16 residues long. CDR1 is SGHRS, CDR2 YFSETQ, per germline. The CDR3: CASSPGTSGGAYEQYF. As DNA, the CDR3 is TGCGCCAGCAGCCCCGGGACTAGCGGGGGGGCCTACGAGCAGTACTTC.

This clonotype was detected ten times or more. The chain combines TRBV12-3 or TRBV12-4 with TRBJ1-5; no clear D. V was pared by 8 bases and J by 5 bases, with 10 bases between. CDR3 length: 12 residues. CDR3 residues: CASRREDQPQHF. The CDR3 nucleotides are TGTGCCAGCCGACGAGAGGATCAGCCCCAGCATTTT.

This clonotype was counted many times. The chain combines TRBV6-2 or TRBV6-3 with TRBJ2-3, with a weak D call TRBD2 (6 bases). Germline V lookup: CDR1 MNHEY, CDR2 SVGEGT. The CDR3 length is 17 residues. V lost 5 bases and J lost 4, with 22 bases in between. The CDR3 loop is CASSKWGGDTRSDTQYF. The CDR3 bases are TGTGCCAGCAGTAAATGGGGAGGCGACACAAGGTCAGATACGCAGTATTTT.

This clonotype showed up just a few times. The CDR3 bases are TGCGCCAGCGGTCTCGGGACAGGGGGCGTTGACACTGAAGCTTTCTTT. It encodes CASGLGTGGVDTEAFF. The chain links TRBV5-1 to TRBJ1-1; 12 nucleotides agree with TRBD1. With 7 bases clipped from V and 3 bases from J, the junction kept 10 bases outside the gene matches. CDR1 and CDR2 from the germline V gene are SGHRS and YFSETQ. This CDR3 is 16 amino acids long. The full variable domain, with the rest looked up from reference TRBV5-1 and TRBJ1-1, is KAGVTQTPRYLIKTRGQQVTLSCSPISGHRSVSWYQQTPGQGLQFLFEYFSETQRNKGNFPGRFSGRQFSNSRSEMNVSTLELGDSALYLCASGLGTGGVDTEAFFGQGTRLTVV.

This clonotype was seen repeatedly, ten times or more. The chain has TRBV4-1 and TRBJ2-4; tentative D call: TRBD1 (5 bases). Per the germline V gene, CDR1 is MGHRA and CDR2 is YSYEKL. Trimming cost V 1 base and J 6 bases, with 10 bases left between them. This CDR3 spans 14 amino acids. CDR3 nucleotide sequence: TGCGCCAGCAGCCAAGGGCAGGGTGGAAACATTCAGTACTTC. Protein: CASSQGQGGNIQYF.

The chain is built from TRBV6-6 and TRBJ1-5, with D uncertain. Germline loops: CDR1 MNHNY, CDR2 SVGAGI (reference sequence). Trimming left V 6 bases short and J 6 bases short, with 12 bases between. The CDR3 totals 13 residues. The CDR3 sequence: CASRPNRGQPQHF. The CDR3 coding sequence is TGTGCCAGCAGACCCAACAGAGGTCAGCCCCAGCATTTT.

This clonotype was seen a few times. V usage is TRBV20-1 and J usage is TRBJ2-1, with D possibly matching TRBD2 (6 bases). CDR1 is DFQATT, CDR2 SNEGSKA, per germline (reference sequence). Trimming left V 3 bases short and J 6 bases short, with 9 bases between. The CDR3 runs 12 residues. DNA for the CDR3: TGCAGTGCTAGTGGGCGGGGCAATGAGCAGTTCTTC. Its translation: CSASGRGNEQFF.

The chain couples TRBV5-1 to TRBJ1-6; weak D call: TRBD1 (5 bases). V lost 3 bases to trimming and J lost 8 bases, with 12 bases between them. Germline CDR1 SGHRS, CDR2 YFSETQ. This CDR3 is built from 14 residues. DNA of the CDR3: TGCGCCAGCAGCTGGGGCCGGGGGGATTCACCCCTCCACTTT. Amino acids: CASSWGRGDSPLHF. The full variable domain, its missing parts supplied by reference TRBV5-1 and TRBJ1-6, is KAGVTQTPRYLIKTRGQQVTLSCSPISGHRSVSWYQQTPGQGLQFLFEYFSETQRNKGNFPGRFSGRQFSNSRSEMNVSTLELGDSALYLCASSWGRGDSPLHFGNGTRLTVT.

The chain uses TRBV7-2 and TRBJ2-7; 8 nucleotides line up with TRBD1. The V gene's germline CDR1 is SGHTA and CDR2 FQGNSA. The CDR3 consists of 15 residues. Trimming at V came to 1 base and at J to 2 bases, leaving 4 bases not matched to a gene. The CDR3 sequence is CASSLGGRGPYEQYV. DNA for the CDR3: TGTGCCAGCAGCTTAGGAGGCAGGGGGCCCTACGAGCAGTACGTC.

This clonotype was seen only a few times. The chain joins TRBV20-1 to TRBJ2-2; 8 bases agree with TRBD1. This CDR3 is built from 17 residues. V dropped 4 bases and J dropped 1; count of bases not matched to a gene: 11. CDR1 and CDR2 from the germline V gene are DFQATT and SNEGSKA (reference sequence). The DNA for the CDR3 is TGCAGTGCTACAGGCCCCAGGGGGCAAGGGAACACCGGGGAGCTGTTTTTT. Translated: CSATGPRGQGNTGELFF.

V gene TRBV5-1 combines with J gene TRBJ2-5, with D possibly matching TRBD2 (7 bases). V was trimmed by 4 bases and J by 5 bases, leaving 15 bases between them. The CDR3 has 14 residues. Germline loops: CDR1 SGHRS, CDR2 YFSETQ. The CDR3 loop reads CASSLGGARETQYF. In nucleotides, the CDR3 is TGCGCCAGCAGCCTGGGGGGGGCGAGGGAGACCCAGTACTTC.

This clonotype occurred a few times. In DNA, the CDR3 is TGTGCCAGCTCACCAAGGGGAAACATGAACACTGAAGCTTTCTTT. Its translation: CASSPRGNMNTEAFF. This chain connects TRBV18 to TRBJ1-1; D might be TRBD1 (5 bases). This CDR3 comprises 15 residues. The ends were cut back, 2 bases at V and 0 bases at J, with 10 bases in the middle. Germline V gives CDR1 KGHSH, CDR2 LQKENI.

The chain uses TRBV5-1 and TRBJ2-7, with 7 nucleotides matching TRBD1. Germline trimming cut 0 bases from V and 1 base from J; bases unmatched to any gene: 4. The length of the CDR3 is 15 residues. Germline V gene lookup returns CDR1 SGHRS and CDR2 YFSETQ. CDR3 protein: CASSLGDSLSYEQYF. In DNA, the CDR3 is TGCGCCAGCAGCTTGGGGGACAGCCTATCCTACGAGCAGTACTTC.

V gene TRBV7-2 combines with J gene TRBJ2-7; no reliable D call. Per the germline V gene, CDR1 is SGHTA and CDR2 is FQGNSA. There are 12 residues in the CDR3. V lost 6 bases and J lost 7, with 13 bases in between. CDR3 coding DNA: TGTGCCAGCAGTAAGTGGGGTCGGGAGCAGTACTTC. This gives the protein CASSKWGREQYF.

In DNA form, the CDR3 reads TGCGCCAGCAGCCAAGGACCGGGAAATGAGCAGTTCTTC. Residues: CASSQGPGNEQFF. The rearrangement links TRBV4-1 to TRBJ2-1; D may be TRBD2 (5 bases). Looked up from germline, CDR1 is MGHRA and CDR2 is YSYEKL. With 1 base removed from V and 7 bases from J, the gap between germline ends came to 8 bases. The CDR3 length is 13 residues.

At least ten counts were recorded for this clonotype. V gene TRBV9 combines with J gene TRBJ2-3; D remains ambiguous. The CDR3 is 14 amino acids. CDR1 is SGDLS and CDR2 is YYNGEE in the germline V gene. Trimming removed 3 bases from V and 2 bases from J, with 10 bases in between. The CDR3 DNA reads as TGTGCCAGCAGCGGTGGGCTCCTCACAGATACGCAGTATTTT. Amino acid sequence: CASSGGLLTDTQYF.

The chain uses TRBV5-1 and TRBJ2-3, with D hard to call. This CDR3 is 14 amino acids long. V lost 0 bases and J lost 2, with 7 bases in between. Germline V gene sequence: CDR1 SGHRS, CDR2 YFSETQ. CDR3 in amino acids: CASSLDSHTDTQYF. The CDR3 coding sequence is TGCGCCAGCAGCTTGGACAGTCACACAGATACGCAGTATTTT.

V and J are TRBV12-3 or TRBV12-4 and TRBJ1-1; 9 bases fit TRBD1. The CDR3 runs to 13 residues. V lost 0 bases, J lost 8 bases, and 1 base stayed unmatched. CDR3 sequence reads: CASSLAGTGEAFF. CDR3 DNA sequence: TGTGCCAGCAGTTTAGCAGGGACAGGGGAAGCTTTCTTT.

This clonotype was seen only a few times. The rearrangement joins TRBV5-6 to TRBJ2-7; D perhaps matches TRBD1 (6 bases). With 2 bases removed from V and 3 bases from J, the gap between germline ends came to 15 bases. Germline V gene data show CDR1 as SGHDT and CDR2 as YYEEEE. The CDR3 contains 15 residues. The CDR3 DNA reads as TGTGCCAGCAGCTTTGGGCAGGGGCTCGGCTACGAGCAGTACTTC. It is translated as CASSFGQGLGYEQYF.

The chain is built from TRBV6-6 and TRBJ1-2; 7 bases are shared with TRBD1. This CDR3 has 14 residues. Germline CDR1 reads MNHNY; CDR2 reads SVGAGI (reference sequence). V lost 6 bases and J lost 4; bases outside the gene matches: 8. The CDR3 DNA reads TGTGCCAGCAGACCGCGGACAGGAACCTATGGCTACACCTTC. It translates to CASRPRTGTYGYTF.

The sample holds many counts of this clonotype. This chain links TRBV27 with TRBJ2-3; D unclear. The germline V gene has CDR1 MNHEY and CDR2 SMNVEV (reference sequence). This CDR3 region has 12 residues. V was shortened by 2 bases and J by 4 bases, with 4 bases between the two germline ends. CDR3 nucleotides: TGTGCCAGCAGTTTAAGGTCAGATACGCAGTATTTT. This codes for CASSLRSDTQYF.

This clonotype was observed at least ten times. DNA for the CDR3: TGTGCCAGCTCCAAAGGGCCCAGCGGGGGGGCAGATACGCAGTATTTT. Amino acid sequence: CASSKGPSGGADTQYF. The gene calls are TRBV7-3 and TRBJ2-3; 10 bases align to TRBD2. Germline CDR1 and CDR2: SGHTA and FQGTGA. The V and J ends lost 8 bases and 4 bases, in that order; junction bases with no gene match: 12. The CDR3 loop spans 16 amino acids.

The V call is TRBV7-9, the J call TRBJ2-1, with 14 bases matching TRBD2. Germline CDR1 is SEHNR and CDR2 is FQNEAQ (reference sequence). There are 19 residues in the CDR3. With V trimmed by 4 bases and J by 4 bases, 12 bases remained unmatched. This chain's CDR3 is CASSSTHPGLAGEYNEQFF. Written as DNA, the CDR3 is TGTGCCAGCAGCTCAACCCACCCGGGACTAGCGGGGGAATACAATGAGCAGTTCTTC.

The V gene is TRBV5-1, the J gene TRBJ2-2, with D uncertain. This CDR3 contains 15 residues. Trimming removed 5 bases at V and 2 bases at J, with 13 bases between. CDR1 is SGHRS, CDR2 YFSETQ, per germline. CDR3 nucleotide sequence: TGCGCCAGCAGGTCGGATTCCGGTAACACCGGGGAGCTGTTTTTT. Translating it yields CASRSDSGNTGELFF.

This chain links TRBV4-1 with TRBJ2-7; TRBD2 might be the D (6 bases). With 0 bases removed from V and 7 bases from J, the gap between germline ends came to 13 bases. This CDR3 region has 14 residues. Per the germline V gene, CDR1 is MGHRA and CDR2 is YSYEKL. The CDR3 nucleotides read TGCGCCAGCAGCCAAGAGGGACTTCTAAGGGAGCAGTACTTC. It specifies CASSQEGLLREQYF.

This chain joins TRBV10-3 and TRBJ2-3, with 12 bases matching TRBD1. The V gene's germline CDR1 is ENHRY and CDR2 SYGVKD. This CDR3 has 16 residues. V gave up 3 bases and J gave up 4 bases; unmatched junction bases: 5. The CDR3 DNA reads TGTGCCATCAGTGACCCAGGGACAGGGGGCGCAGATACGCAGTATTTT. Its translation: CAISDPGTGGADTQYF.

The V and J genes are TRBV7-9 and TRBJ1-4; D is perhaps TRBD1 (5 bases). CDR1 is SEHNR and CDR2 is FQNEAQ in the germline V gene (reference sequence). The CDR3 consists of 15 residues. V gave up 5 bases and J gave up 3 bases, with 13 bases separating them. The DNA of the CDR3 is TGTGCCAGCAGCCCGCAGGGTTACTCTAATGAAAAACTGTTTTTT. It specifies CASSPQGYSNEKLFF.

This clonotype has only a few counts. The V call is TRBV28, the J call TRBJ2-7, with 9 bases matching TRBD1. CDR3 length equals 21 residues. Germline loops: CDR1 MDHEN, CDR2 SYDVKM. V shed 5 bases and J 0 bases; nucleotides not matched to a gene: 23. CDR3 sequence (DNA): TGTGCCAGCAGTCCATACCCCGACAGGGGGACGAGACTCTTCAGCTCCTACGAGCAGTACGTC. It translates to CASSPYPDRGTRLFSSYEQYV.

This clonotype was detected only a few times. This chain joins TRBV5-5 and TRBJ2-7; tentatively, D is TRBD1 (6 bases). Per the germline V gene, CDR1 is SGHKS and CDR2 is YYEKEE (reference sequence). There are 14 residues in the CDR3. Trimming cost V 0 bases and J 5 bases, with 12 bases left between them. CDR3 coding DNA: TGTGCCAGCAGCTTGGGACAGGCATACCACGAGCAGTACTTC. Residues: CASSLGQAYHEQYF.

This clonotype was detected a few times. V gene TRBV2 combines with J gene TRBJ1-2, with TRBD1 matching 9 bases. The V and J ends lost 6 bases and 7 bases, in that order; junction bases with no gene match: 6. CDR3 length: 13 residues. Germline V gene lookup returns CDR1 SNHLY and CDR2 FYNNEI. The CDR3 nucleotides read TGTGCCAGCAGGGTACAGGGGGCGGGTGGCTACACCTTC. Its translation: CASRVQGAGGYTF.